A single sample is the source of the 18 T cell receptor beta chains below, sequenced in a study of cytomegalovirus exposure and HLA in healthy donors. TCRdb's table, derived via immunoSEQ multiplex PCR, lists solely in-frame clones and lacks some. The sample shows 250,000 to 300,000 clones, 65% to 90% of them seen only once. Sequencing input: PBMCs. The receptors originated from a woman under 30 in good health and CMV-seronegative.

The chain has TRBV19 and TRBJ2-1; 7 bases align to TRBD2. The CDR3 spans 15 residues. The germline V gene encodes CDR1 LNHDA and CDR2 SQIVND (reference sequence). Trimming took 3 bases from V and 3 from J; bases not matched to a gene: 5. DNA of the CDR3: TGTGCCAGTAGTATCGGGGCGGGAGTCTACAATGAGCAGTTCTTC. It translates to CASSIGAGVYNEQFF.

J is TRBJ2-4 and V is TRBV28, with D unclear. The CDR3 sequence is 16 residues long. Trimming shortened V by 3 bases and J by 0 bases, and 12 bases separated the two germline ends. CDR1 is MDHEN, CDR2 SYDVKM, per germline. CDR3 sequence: CASSFQRTGAKNIQYF. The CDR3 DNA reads TGTGCCAGCAGTTTCCAGAGAACGGGAGCCAAAAACATTCAGTACTTC.

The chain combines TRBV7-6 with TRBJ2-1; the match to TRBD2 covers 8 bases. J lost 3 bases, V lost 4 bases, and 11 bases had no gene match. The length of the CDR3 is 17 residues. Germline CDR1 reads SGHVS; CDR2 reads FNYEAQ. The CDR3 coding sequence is TGTGCCAGCAGCTCCCTAGGGCGGGGGGCCTACTACAATGAGCAGTTCTTC. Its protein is CASSSLGRGAYYNEQFF.

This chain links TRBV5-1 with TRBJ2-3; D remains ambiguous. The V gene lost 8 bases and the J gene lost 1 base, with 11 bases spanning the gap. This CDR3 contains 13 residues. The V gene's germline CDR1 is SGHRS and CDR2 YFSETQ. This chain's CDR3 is CASTEPGTDTQYF. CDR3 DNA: TGCGCCAGTACGGAGCCGGGCACAGATACGCAGTATTTT.

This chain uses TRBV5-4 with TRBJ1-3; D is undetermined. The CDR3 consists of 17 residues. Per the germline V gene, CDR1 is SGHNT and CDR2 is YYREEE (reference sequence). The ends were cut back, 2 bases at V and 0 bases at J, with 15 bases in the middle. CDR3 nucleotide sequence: TGTGCCAGCAGCTTAAGATCGGAGGGCCTCTCTGGAAACACCATATATTTT. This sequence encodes CASSLRSEGLSGNTIYF.

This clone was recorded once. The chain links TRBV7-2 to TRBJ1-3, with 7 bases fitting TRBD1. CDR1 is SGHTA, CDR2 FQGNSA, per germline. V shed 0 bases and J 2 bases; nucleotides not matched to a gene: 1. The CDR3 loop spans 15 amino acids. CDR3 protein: CASSLAGTAGNTIYF. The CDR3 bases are TGTGCCAGCAGCTTAGCCGGGACAGCTGGAAACACCATATATTTT.

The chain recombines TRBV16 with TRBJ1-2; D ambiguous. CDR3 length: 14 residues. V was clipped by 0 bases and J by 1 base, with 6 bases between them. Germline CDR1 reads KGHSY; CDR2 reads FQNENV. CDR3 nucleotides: TGTGCCAGCAGCCAATCTGGCAGTAACTATGGCTACACCTTC. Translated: CASSQSGSNYGYTF. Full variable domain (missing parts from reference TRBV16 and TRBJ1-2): GEEVAQTPKHLVRGEGQKAKLYCAPIKGHSYVFWYQQVLKNEFKFLISFQNENVFDETGMPKERFSAKCLPNSPCSLEIQATKLEDSAVYFCASSQSGSNYGYTFGSGTRLTVV.

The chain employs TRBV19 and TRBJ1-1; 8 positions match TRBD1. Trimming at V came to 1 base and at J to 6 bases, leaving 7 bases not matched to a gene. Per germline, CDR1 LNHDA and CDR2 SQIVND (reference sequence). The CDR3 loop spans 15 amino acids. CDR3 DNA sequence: TGTGCCAGTAGTATAGCCCGAGGACAGGGCTCTGAAGCTTTCTTT. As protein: CASSIARGQGSEAFF.

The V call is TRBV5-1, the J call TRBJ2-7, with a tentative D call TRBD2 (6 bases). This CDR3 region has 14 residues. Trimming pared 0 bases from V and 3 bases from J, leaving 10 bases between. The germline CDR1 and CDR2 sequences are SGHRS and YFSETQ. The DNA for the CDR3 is TGCGCCAGCAGCTTGGTTGACGGGAGCTACGAGCAGTACTTC. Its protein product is CASSLVDGSYEQYF.

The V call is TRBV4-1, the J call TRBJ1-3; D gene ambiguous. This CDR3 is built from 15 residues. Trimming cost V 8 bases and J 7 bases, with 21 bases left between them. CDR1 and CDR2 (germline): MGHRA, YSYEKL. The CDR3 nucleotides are TGCGCCAGCCGCGATTGGATTTTAACGAGGAACACCATATATTTT. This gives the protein CASRDWILTRNTIYF.

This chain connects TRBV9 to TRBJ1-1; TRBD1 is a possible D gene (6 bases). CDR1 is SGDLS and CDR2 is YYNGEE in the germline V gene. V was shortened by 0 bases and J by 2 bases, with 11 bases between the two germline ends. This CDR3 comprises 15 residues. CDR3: CASSVVGGPNTEAFF. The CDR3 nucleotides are TGTGCCAGCAGCGTAGTGGGGGGGCCAAACACTGAAGCTTTCTTT.

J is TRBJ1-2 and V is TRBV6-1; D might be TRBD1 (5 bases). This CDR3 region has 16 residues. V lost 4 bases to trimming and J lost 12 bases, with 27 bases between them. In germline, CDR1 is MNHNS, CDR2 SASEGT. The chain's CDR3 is CASSGQSTFIPKDDTF. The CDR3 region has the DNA TGTGCCAGCAGTGGACAGTCAACGTTTATACCCAAGGACGACACCTTC.

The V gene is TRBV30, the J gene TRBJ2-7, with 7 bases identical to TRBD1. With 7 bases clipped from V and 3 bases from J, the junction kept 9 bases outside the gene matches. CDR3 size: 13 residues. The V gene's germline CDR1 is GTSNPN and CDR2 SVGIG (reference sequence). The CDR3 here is CASATGPLYEQYF. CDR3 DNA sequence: TGTGCCTCGGCGACAGGGCCCCTCTACGAGCAGTACTTC.

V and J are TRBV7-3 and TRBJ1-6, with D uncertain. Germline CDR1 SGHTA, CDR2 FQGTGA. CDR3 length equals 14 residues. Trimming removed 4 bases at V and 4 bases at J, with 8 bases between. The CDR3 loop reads CASSSGQYNSPLHF. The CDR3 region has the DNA TGTGCCAGCAGCTCAGGCCAGTATAATTCACCCCTCCACTTT.

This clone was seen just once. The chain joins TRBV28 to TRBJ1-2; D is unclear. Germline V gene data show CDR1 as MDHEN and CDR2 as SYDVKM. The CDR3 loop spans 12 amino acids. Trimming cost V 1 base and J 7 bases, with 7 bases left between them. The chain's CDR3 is CASSLSGFGYTF. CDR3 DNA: TGTGCCAGCAGTTTATCGGGGTTTGGCTACACCTTC.

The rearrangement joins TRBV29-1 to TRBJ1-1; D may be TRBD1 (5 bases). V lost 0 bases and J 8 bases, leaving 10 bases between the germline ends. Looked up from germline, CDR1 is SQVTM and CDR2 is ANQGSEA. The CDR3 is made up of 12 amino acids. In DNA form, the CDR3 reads TGCAGCGTTGAAGAGGGGCCTCCCGAAGCTTTCTTT. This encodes CSVEEGPPEAFF.

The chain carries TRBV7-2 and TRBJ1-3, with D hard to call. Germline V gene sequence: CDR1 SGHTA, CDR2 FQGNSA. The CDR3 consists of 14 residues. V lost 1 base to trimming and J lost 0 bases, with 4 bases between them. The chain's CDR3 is CASSLGYSGNTIYF. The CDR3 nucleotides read TGTGCCAGCAGCTTAGGTTACTCTGGAAACACCATATATTTT.

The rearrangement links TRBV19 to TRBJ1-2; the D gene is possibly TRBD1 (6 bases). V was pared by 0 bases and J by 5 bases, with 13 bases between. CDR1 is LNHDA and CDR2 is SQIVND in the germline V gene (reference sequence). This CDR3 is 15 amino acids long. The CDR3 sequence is CASSIDPTGSYGYTF. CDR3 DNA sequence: TGTGCCAGTAGTATAGACCCAACAGGGAGTTATGGCTACACCTTC.